The source of this T cell receptor (beta chain) is a study of low-dose radiotherapy and immunotherapy resistance in tumors. The CDR3 is made up of 13 amino acids. With 5 bases removed from V and 3 bases from J, the gap between germline ends came to 11 bases. Germline CDR1 reads MDHEN; CDR2 reads SYDVKM. Time point indicated: before trial treatment. This clonotype was observed a handful of times. Primers used for first-strand cDNA, a TRAV- and TRBV-specific set, covered both alpha and beta chains. Over about 19 PCR cycles, TCRs were amplified from a constant-region primer and V-primer adapter. TCRdb re-derived calls from the reads in MiXCR, one entry per CDR3 protein. Of 60,000 or so distinct CDR3 sequences in the sample, about 30% were seen once.

This sample comprised PBMCs, obtained before treatment. The chain employs TRBV28 and TRBJ2-7; unclear D gene. The source of this sequence is a male donor with rectosigmoid adenocarcinoma. For the CDR3, the DNA is TGTGCCAGCAGTACCCGGGCTAACTACGAGCAGTACTTC. This encodes CASSTRANYEQYF.